This TCR beta chain appears in the sequencing data of a study of cytomegalovirus exposure and HLA in healthy donors. This clone was seen once. The antigen is unknown. General study findings and limits: For presence/absence analyses, sequencing depth was assumed to be roughly uniform across donors. A missense variant in DCLRE1C was later tied to TCR beta V- and J-gene trimming.

This CDR3 has 12 amino acids. Germline CDR1 is SNHLY and CDR2 is FYNNEI. Between the trimmed V and J ends, which lost 6 bases and 4 bases, there was a span of 10 bases. PCR used 60 Vbeta primers and 13 Jbeta primers. The table came from immunoSEQ multiplex PCR; TCRdb's copy has only in-frame clones and leaves some out. The sample consists of almost 200,000 clones, 70% to 85% of them appearing once. The source material was PBMCs. This chain connects TRBV2 to TRBJ2-7, with D possibly TRBD1 on 5 matching bases. This TCR was sampled from a woman aged 25 to 45 in good health and CMV-seropositive. For the CDR3, the DNA is TGTGCCAGCAGGCCCGACAGATACGAGCAGTACTTC. Its protein product is CASRPDRYEQYF.